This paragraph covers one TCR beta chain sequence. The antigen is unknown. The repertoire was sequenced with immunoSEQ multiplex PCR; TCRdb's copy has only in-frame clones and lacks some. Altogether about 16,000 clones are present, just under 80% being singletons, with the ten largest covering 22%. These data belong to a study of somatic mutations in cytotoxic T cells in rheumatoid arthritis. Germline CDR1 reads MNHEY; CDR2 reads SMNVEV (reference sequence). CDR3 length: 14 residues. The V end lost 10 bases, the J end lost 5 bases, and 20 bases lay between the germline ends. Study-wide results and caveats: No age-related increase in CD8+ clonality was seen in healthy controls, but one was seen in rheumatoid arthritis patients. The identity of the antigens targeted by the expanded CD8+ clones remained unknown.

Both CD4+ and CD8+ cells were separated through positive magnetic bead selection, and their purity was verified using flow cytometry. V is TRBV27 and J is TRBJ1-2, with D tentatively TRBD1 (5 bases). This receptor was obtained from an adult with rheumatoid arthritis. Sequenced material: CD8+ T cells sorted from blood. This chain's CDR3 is CATTPGWPTYGYTF. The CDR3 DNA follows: TGTGCCACCACACCAGGGTGGCCCACTTATGGCTACACCTTC.